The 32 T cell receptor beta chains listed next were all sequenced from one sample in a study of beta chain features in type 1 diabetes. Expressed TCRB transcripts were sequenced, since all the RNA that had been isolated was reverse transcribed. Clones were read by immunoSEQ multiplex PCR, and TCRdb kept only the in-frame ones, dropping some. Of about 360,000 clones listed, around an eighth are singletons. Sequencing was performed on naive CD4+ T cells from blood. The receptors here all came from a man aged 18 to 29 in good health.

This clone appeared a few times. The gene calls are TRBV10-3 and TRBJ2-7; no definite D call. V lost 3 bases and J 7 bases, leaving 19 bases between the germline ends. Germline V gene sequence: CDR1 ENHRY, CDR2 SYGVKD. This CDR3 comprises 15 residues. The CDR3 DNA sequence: TGTGCCATCAGTGATCTCAAAGGCGTCGAGGAAGAGCAGTACTTC. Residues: CAISDLKGVEEEQYF.

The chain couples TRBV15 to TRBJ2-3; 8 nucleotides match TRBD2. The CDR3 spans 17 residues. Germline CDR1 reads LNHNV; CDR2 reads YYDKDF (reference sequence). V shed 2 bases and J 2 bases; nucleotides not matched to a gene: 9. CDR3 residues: CATSRLGGGRPTDTQYF. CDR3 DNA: TGTGCCACCAGCAGATTAGGTGGCGGGAGGCCCACAGATACGCAGTATTTT. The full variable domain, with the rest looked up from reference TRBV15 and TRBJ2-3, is DAMVIQNPRYQVTQFGKPVTLSCSQTLNHNVMYWYQQKSSQAPKLLFHYYDKDFNNEADTPDNFQSRRPNTSFCFLDIRSPGLGDTAMYLCATSRLGGGRPTDTQYFGPGTRLTVL.

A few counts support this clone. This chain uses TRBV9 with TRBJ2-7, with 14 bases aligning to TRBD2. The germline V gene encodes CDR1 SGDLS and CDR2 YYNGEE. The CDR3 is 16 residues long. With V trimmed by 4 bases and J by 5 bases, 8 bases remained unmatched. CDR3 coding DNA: TGTGCCAGCAGCCCGGGACTAGCGGGAGCGGCGAACGAGCAGTACTTC. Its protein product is CASSPGLAGAANEQYF. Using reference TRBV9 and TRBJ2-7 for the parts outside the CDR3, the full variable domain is DSGVTQTPKHLITATGQRVTLRCSPRSGDLSVYWYQQSLDQGLQFLIQYYNGEERAKGNILERFSAQQFPDLHSELNLSSLELGDSALYFCASSPGLAGAANEQYFGPGTRLTVT.

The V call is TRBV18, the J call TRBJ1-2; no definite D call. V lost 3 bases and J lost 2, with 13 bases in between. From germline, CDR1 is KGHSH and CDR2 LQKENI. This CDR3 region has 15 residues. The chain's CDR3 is CASSPDVAGNYGYTF. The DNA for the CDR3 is TGTGCCAGCTCACCCGACGTGGCGGGGAACTATGGCTACACCTTC.

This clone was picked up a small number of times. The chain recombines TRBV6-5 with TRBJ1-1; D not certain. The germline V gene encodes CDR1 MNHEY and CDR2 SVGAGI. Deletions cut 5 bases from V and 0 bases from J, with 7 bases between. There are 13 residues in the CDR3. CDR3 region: CASSLSVNTEAFF. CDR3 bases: TGTGCCAGCAGTCTCTCAGTGAACACTGAAGCTTTCTTT.

The CDR3 bases are TGTGCCAGCAGTTTTAGCGACAGGAGCACAGATACGCAGTATTTT. As protein: CASSFSDRSTDTQYF. V and J are TRBV28 and TRBJ2-3; D perhaps matches TRBD1 (6 bases). Germline CDR1 reads MDHEN; CDR2 reads SYDVKM. Trimming left V 3 bases short and J 0 bases short, with 10 bases between. This CDR3 comprises 15 residues.

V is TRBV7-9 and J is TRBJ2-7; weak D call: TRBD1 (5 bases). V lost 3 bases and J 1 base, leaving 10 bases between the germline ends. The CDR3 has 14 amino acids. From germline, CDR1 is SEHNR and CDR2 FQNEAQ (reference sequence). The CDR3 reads CASSLTRQSYEQYF. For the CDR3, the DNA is TGTGCCAGCAGCTTGACGCGACAGTCCTACGAGCAGTACTTC.

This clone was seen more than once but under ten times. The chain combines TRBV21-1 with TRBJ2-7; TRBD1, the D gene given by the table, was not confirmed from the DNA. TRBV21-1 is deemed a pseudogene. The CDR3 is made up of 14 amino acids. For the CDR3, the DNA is TGTGCCAGCAGCAAATCAGGGGGCGTCCACGAGCAGTACTTC. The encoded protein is CASSKSGGVHEQYF.

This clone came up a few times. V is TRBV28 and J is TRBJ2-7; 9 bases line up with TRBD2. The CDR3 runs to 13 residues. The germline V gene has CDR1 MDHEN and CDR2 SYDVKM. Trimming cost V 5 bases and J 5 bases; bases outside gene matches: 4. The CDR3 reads CASSAGGPHEQYF. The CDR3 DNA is TGTGCCAGCAGTGCGGGAGGGCCCCACGAGCAGTACTTC.

CDR3 coding DNA: TGTGCCTGGACCCTAAGGGGCACAGCTGGAAACACCATATATTTT. This encodes CAWTLRGTAGNTIYF. The J gene is TRBJ1-3, the V gene TRBV30, with D possibly TRBD1 on 5 matching bases. The germline V and J ends were trimmed by 4 bases and 2 bases, with 15 bases remaining between them. The CDR3 runs to 15 residues. Germline lookup yields CDR1 GTSNPN and CDR2 SVGIG (reference sequence).

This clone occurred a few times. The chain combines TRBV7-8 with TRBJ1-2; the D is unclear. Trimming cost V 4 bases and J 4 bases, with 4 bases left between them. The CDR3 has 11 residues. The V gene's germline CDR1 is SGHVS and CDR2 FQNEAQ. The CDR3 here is CASSSSYGYTF. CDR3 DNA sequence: TGTGCCAGCAGCTCTTCCTATGGCTACACCTTC.

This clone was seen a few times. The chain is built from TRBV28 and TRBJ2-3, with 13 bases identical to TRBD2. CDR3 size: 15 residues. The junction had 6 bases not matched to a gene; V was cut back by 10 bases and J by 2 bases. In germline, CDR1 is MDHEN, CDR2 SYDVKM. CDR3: CAITSGGANTDTQYF. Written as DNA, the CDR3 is TGTGCCATCACTAGCGGGGGGGCTAACACAGATACGCAGTATTTT. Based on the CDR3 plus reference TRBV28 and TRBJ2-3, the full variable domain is DVKVTQSSRYLVKRTGEKVFLECVQDMDHENMFWYRQDPGLGLRLIYFSYDVKMKEKGDIPEGYSVSREKKERFSLILESASTNQTSMYLCAITSGGANTDTQYFGPGTRLTVL.

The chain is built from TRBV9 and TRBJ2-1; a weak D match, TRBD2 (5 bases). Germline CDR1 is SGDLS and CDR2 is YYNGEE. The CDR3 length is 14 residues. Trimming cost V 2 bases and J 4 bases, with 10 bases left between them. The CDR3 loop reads CASSVGGQYNEQFF. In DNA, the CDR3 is TGTGCCAGCAGCGTCGGAGGCCAGTACAATGAGCAGTTCTTC. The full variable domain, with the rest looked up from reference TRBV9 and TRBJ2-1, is DSGVTQTPKHLITATGQRVTLRCSPRSGDLSVYWYQQSLDQGLQFLIQYYNGEERAKGNILERFSAQQFPDLHSELNLSSLELGDSALYFCASSVGGQYNEQFFGPGTRLTVL.

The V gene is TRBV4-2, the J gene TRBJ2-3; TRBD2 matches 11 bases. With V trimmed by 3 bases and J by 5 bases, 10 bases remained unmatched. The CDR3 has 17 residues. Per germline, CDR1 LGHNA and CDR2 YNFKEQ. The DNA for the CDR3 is TGTGCCAGCAGCCATGTAGCGGGAGGGCCAGTAAAAGATACGCAGTATTTT. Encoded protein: CASSHVAGGPVKDTQYF.

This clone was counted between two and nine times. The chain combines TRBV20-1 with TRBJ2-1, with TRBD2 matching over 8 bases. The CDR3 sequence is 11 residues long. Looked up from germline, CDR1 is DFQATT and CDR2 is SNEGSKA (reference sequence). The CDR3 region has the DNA TGCAGCGGGAGGGCCTACAATGAGCAGTTCTTC. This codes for CSGRAYNEQFF.

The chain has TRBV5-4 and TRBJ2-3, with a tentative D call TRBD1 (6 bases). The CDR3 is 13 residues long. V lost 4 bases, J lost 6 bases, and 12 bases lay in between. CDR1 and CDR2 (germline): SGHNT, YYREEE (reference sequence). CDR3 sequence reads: CASSRGQLDTQYF. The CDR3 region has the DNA TGTGCCAGCAGCCGCGGACAGTTGGATACGCAGTATTTT.

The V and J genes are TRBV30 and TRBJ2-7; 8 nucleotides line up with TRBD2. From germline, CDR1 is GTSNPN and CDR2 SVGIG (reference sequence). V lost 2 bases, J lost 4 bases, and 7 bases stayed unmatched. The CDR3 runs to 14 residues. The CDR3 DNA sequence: TGTGCCTGGAGTATACTAGCGGCAAAATACGAGCAGTACTTC. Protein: CAWSILAAKYEQYF.

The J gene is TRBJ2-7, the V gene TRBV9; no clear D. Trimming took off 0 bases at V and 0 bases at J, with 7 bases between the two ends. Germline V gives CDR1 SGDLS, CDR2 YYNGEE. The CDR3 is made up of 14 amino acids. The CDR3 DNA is TGTGCCAGCAGCGTAGGGTATAGCTCCTACGAGCAGTACTTC. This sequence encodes CASSVGYSSYEQYF.

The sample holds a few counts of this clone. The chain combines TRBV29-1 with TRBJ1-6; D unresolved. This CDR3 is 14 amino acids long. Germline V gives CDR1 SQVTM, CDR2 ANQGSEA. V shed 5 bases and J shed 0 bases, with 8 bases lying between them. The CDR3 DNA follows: TGCAGCGTTCAGTTCAGCTCCTATAATTCACCCCTCCACTTT. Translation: CSVQFSSYNSPLHF.

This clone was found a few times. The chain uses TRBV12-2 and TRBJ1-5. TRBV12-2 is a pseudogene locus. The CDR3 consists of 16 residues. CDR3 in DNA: TGTGCAAGTCGCTTAGTCAGGGGAGGGAGCAATCAGCCCCAGCATTTT. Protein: CASRLVRGGSNQPQHF.

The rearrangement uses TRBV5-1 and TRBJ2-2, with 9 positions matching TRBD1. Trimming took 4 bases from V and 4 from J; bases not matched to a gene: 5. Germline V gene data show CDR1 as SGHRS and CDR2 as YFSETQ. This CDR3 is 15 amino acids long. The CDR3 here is CASSLQGAGTGELFF. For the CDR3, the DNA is TGCGCCAGCAGCCTACAGGGGGCGGGCACCGGGGAGCTGTTTTTT.

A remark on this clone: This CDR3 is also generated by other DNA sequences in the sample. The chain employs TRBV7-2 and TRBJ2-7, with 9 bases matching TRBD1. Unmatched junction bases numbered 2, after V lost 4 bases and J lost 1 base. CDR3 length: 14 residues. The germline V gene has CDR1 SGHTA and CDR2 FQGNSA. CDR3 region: CASSSTGGSYEQYF. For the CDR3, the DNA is TGTGCCAGCAGCTCGACAGGGGGATCCTACGAGCAGTACTTC.

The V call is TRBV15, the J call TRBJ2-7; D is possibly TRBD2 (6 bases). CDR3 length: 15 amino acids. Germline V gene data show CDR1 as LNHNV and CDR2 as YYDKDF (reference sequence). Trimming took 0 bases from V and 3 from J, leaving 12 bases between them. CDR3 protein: CATSREGGRGYEQYF. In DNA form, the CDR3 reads TGTGCCACCAGCAGAGAGGGGGGTCGGGGCTACGAGCAGTACTTC.

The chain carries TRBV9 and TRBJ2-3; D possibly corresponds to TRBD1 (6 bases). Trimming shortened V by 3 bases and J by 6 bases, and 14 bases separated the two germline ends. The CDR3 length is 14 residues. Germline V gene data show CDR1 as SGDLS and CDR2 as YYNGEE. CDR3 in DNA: TGTGCCAGCAGCGAGTCAGGGGTCGGCGATACGCAGTATTTT. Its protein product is CASSESGVGDTQYF.

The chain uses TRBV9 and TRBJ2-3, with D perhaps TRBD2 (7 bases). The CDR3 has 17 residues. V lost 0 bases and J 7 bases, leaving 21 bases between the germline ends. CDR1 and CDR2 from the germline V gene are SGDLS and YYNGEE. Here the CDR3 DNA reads TGTGCCAGCAGCGTAGAAGAGGTTGGGGGGGCCTGGAATACGCAGTATTTT. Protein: CASSVEEVGGAWNTQYF.

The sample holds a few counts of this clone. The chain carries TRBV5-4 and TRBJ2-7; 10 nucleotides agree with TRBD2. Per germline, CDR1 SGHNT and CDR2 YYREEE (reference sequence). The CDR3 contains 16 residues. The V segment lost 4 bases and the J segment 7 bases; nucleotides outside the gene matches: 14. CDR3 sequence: CASSRRSGRAKGEQYF. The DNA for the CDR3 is TGTGCCAGCAGCCGTCGGAGCGGGAGGGCCAAGGGAGAGCAGTACTTC.

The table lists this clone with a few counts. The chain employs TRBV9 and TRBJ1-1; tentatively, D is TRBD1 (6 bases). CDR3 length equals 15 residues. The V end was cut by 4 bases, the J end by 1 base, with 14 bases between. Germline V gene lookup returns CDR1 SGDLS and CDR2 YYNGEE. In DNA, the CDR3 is TGTGCCAGCAGCCCGAACAGGGCGCGGAACACTGAAGCTTTCTTT. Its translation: CASSPNRARNTEAFF.

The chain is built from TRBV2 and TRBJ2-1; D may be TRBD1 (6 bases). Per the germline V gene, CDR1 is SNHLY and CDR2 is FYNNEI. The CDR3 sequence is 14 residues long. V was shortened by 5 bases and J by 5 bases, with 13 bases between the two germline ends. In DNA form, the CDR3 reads TGTGCCAGCAGTCCCGAGGGGGAGCACAATGAGCAGTTCTTC. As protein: CASSPEGEHNEQFF.

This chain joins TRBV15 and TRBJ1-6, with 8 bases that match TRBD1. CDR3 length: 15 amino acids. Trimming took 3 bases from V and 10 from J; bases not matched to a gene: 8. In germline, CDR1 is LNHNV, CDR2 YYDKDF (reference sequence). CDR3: CATSRRTGLGSPLHF. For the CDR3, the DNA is TGTGCCACCAGCAGGCGGACAGGGTTAGGCTCACCCCTCCACTTT. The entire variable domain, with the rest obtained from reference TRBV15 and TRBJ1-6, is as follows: DAMVIQNPRYQVTQFGKPVTLSCSQTLNHNVMYWYQQKSSQAPKLLFHYYDKDFNNEADTPDNFQSRRPNTSFCFLDIRSPGLGDTAMYLCATSRRTGLGSPLHFGNGTRLTVT.

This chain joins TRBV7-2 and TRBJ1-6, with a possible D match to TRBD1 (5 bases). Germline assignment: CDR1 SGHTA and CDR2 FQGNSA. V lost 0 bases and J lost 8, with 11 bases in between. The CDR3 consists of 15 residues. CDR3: CASSLAGQGHSPLHF. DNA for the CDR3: TGTGCCAGCAGCTTAGCCGGGCAGGGTCATTCACCCCTCCACTTT.

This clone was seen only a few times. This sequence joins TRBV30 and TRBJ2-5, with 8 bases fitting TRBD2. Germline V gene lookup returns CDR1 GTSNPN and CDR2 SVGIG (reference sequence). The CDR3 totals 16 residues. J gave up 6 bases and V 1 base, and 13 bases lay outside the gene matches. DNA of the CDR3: TGTGCCTGGAGTGACTGGGCGGGAGGTCTGGGTAAGACCCAGTACTTC. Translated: CAWSDWAGGLGKTQYF. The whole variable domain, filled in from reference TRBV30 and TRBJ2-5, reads SQTIHQWPATLVQPVGSPLSLECTVEGTSNPNLYWYRQAAGRGLQLLFYSVGIGQISSEVPQNLSASRPQDRQFILSSKKLLLSDSGFYLCAWSDWAGGLGKTQYFGPGTRLLVL.

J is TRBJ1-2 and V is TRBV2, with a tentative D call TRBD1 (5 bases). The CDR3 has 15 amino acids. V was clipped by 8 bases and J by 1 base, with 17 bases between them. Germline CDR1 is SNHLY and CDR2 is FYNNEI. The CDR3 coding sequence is TGTGCCAGCTACTCACGGGGGACGGGTAACTATGGCTACACCTTC. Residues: CASYSRGTGNYGYTF.